This T cell receptor (beta chain) came from a study of control samples from healthy donors and cancer patients. The V gene lost 5 bases and the J gene lost 3 bases, with 16 bases spanning the gap. CDR1 and CDR2 (germline): SGHNT, YENEEA. This CDR3 is 15 amino acids long. Sequencing was performed with immunoSEQ multiplex PCR; in TCRdb, only in-frame clones are kept and a portion is missing. Here the sample spans tens of thousands of clones, 80% to 95% being singletons. The TCR was taken from a woman in her 30s in good health. Sequenced material: blood. The rearrangement uses TRBV11-3 and TRBJ1-1; weak D call: TRBD1 (6 bases). CDR3 nucleotide sequence: TGTGCCAGCAGCCCAGTCAGGGGTAGGGACACTGAAGCTTTCTTT. Translated: CASSPVRGRDTEAFF. Looking up the rest from reference TRBV11-3 and TRBJ1-1 gives the full variable domain: EAGVVQSPRYKIIEKKQPVAFWCNPISGHNTLYWYLQNLGQGPELLIRYENEEAVDDSQLPKDRFSAERLKGVDSTLKIQPAELGDSAVYLCASSPVRGRDTEAFFGQGTRLTVV.